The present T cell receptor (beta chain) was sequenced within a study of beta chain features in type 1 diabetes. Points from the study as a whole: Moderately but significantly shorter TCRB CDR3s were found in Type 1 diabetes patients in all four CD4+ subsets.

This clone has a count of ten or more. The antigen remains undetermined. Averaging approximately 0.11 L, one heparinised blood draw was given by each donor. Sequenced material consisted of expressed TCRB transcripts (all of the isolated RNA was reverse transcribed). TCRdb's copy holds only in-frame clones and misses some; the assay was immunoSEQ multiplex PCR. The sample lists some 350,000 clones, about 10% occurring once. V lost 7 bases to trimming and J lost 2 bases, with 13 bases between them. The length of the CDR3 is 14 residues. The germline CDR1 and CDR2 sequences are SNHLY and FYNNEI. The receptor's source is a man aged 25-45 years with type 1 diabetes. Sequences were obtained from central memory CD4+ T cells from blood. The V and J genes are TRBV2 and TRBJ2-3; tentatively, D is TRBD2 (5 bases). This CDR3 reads CASKAEVDTDTQYF. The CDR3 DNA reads TGTGCCAGCAAAGCGGAGGTAGACACAGATACGCAGTATTTT.